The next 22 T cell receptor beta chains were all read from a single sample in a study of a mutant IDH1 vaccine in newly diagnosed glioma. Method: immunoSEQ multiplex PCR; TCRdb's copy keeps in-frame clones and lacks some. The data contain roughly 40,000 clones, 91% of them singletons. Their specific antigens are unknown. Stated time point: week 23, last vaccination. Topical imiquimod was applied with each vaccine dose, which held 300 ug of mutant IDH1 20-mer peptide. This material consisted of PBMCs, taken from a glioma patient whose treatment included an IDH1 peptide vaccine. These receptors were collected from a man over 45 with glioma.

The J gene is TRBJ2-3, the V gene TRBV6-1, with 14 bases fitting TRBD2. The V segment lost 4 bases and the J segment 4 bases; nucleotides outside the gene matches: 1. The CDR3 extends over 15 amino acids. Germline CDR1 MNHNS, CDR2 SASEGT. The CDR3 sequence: CASSGLAGGPDTQYF. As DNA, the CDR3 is TGTGCCAGCAGTGGACTAGCGGGAGGGCCAGATACGCAGTATTTT.

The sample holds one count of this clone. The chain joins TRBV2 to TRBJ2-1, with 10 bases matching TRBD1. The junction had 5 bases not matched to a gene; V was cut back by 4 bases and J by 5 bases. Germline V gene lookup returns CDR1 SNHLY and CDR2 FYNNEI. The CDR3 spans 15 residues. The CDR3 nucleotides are TGTGCCAGCAGTGGCCGGGACAGGGGCCACAATGAGCAGTTCTTC. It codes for CASSGRDRGHNEQFF.

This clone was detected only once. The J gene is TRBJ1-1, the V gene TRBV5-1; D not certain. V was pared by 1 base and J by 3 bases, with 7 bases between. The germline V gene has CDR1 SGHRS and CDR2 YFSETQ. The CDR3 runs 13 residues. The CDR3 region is CASSLMRDTEAFF. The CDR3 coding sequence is TGCGCCAGCAGCTTGATGCGGGACACTGAAGCTTTCTTT. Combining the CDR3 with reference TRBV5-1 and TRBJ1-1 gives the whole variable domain KAGVTQTPRYLIKTRGQQVTLSCSPISGHRSVSWYQQTPGQGLQFLFEYFSETQRNKGNFPGRFSGRQFSNSRSEMNVSTLELGDSALYLCASSLMRDTEAFFGQGTRLTVV.

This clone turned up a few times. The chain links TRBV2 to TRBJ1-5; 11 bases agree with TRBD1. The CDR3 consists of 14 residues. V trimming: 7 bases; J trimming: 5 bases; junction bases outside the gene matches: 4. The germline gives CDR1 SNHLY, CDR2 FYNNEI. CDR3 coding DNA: TGTGCCAGCAACCGGGACAGGGGGGATCAGCCCCAGCATTTT. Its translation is CASNRDRGDQPQHF.

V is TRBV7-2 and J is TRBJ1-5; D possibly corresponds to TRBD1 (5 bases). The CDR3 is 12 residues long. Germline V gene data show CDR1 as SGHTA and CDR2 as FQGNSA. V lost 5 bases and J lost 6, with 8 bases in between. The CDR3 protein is CASSRDLQPQHF. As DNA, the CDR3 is TGTGCCAGCAGCCGGGACCTTCAGCCCCAGCATTTT.

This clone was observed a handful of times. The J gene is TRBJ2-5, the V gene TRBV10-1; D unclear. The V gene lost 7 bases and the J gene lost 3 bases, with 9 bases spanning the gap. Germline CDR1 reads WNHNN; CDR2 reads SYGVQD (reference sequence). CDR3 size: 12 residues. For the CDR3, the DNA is TGCGCCAGCAAGGTAGGCAAAGAGACCCAGTACTTC. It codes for CASKVGKETQYF.

DNA of the CDR3: TGTGCCAGCATGGAGGACAGGGGTAATGAAAAACTGTTTTTT. This encodes CASMEDRGNEKLFF. The chain links TRBV28 to TRBJ1-4; TRBD1 aligns across 9 bases. Trimming cost V 7 bases and J 4 bases; bases outside gene matches: 4. The CDR3 has 14 residues. The germline V gene encodes CDR1 MDHEN and CDR2 SYDVKM.

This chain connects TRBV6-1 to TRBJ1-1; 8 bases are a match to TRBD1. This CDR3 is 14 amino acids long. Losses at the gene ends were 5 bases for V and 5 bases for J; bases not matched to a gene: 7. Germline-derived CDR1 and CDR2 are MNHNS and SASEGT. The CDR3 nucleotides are TGTGCCAGCAGTTCAGGGGGCGGATGGACTGAAGCTTTCTTT. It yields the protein CASSSGGGWTEAFF.

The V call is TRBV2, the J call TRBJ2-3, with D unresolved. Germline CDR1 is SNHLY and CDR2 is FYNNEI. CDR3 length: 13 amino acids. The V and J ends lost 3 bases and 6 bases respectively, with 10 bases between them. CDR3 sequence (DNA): TGTGCCAGCAGTGACTACCCCAAGGATACGCAGTATTTT. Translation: CASSDYPKDTQYF.

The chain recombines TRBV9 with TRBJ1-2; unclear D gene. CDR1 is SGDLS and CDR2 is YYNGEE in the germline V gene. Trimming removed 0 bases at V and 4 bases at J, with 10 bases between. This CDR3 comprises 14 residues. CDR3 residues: CASSVGLQFYGYTF. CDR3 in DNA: TGTGCCAGCAGCGTAGGACTGCAGTTCTATGGCTACACCTTC.

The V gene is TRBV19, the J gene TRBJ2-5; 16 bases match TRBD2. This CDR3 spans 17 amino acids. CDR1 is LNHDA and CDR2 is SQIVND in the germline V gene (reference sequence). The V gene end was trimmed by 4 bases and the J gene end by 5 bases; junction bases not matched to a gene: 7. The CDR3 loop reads CASSSGTSGGAWETQYF. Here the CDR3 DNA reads TGTGCCAGTAGTAGCGGGACTAGCGGGGGGGCTTGGGAGACCCAGTACTTC. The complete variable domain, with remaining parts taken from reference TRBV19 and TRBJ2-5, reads DGGITQSPKYLFRKEGQNVTLSCEQNLNHDAMYWYRQDPGQGLRLIYYSQIVNDFQKGDIAEGYSVSREKKESFPLTVTSAQKNPTAFYLCASSSGTSGGAWETQYFGPGTRLLVL.

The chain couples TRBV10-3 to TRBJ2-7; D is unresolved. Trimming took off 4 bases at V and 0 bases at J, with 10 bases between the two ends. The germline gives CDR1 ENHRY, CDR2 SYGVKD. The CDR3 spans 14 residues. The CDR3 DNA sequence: TGTGCCATCAGTGTTGGAGACACCTCCTACGAGCAGTACTTC. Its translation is CAISVGDTSYEQYF.

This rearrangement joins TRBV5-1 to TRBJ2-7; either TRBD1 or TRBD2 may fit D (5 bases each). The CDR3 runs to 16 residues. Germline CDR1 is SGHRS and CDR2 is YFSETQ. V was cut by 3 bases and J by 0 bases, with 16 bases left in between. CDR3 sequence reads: CASSWDAGVSSYEQYF. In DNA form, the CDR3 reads TGCGCCAGCAGCTGGGACGCCGGGGTTAGCTCCTACGAGCAGTACTTC. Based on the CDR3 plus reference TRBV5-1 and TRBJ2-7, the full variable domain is KAGVTQTPRYLIKTRGQQVTLSCSPISGHRSVSWYQQTPGQGLQFLFEYFSETQRNKGNFPGRFSGRQFSNSRSEMNVSTLELGDSALYLCASSWDAGVSSYEQYFGPGTRLTVT.

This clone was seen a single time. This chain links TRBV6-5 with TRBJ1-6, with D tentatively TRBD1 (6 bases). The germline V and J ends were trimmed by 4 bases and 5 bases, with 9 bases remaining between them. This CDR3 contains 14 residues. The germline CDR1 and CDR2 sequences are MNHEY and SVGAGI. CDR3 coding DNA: TGTGCCAGCAGTTGGGGACAAGATAATTCACCCCTCCACTTT. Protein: CASSWGQDNSPLHF.

The DNA for the CDR3 is TGTGCCAGCAGCGCCGGGACAGGCTACGAGCAGTACTTC. Encoded protein: CASSAGTGYEQYF. The V gene is TRBV6-5, the J gene TRBJ2-7; the match to TRBD1 covers 8 bases. The V and J ends lost 6 bases and 3 bases, in that order; junction bases with no gene match: 4. The CDR3 extends over 13 amino acids. From germline, CDR1 is MNHEY and CDR2 SVGAGI.

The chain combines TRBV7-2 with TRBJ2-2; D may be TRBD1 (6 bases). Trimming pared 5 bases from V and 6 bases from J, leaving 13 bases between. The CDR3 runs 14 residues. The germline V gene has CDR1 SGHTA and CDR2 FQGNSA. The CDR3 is CASSPGQKAGELFF. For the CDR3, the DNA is TGTGCCAGCAGCCCCGGACAGAAGGCCGGGGAGCTGTTTTTT.

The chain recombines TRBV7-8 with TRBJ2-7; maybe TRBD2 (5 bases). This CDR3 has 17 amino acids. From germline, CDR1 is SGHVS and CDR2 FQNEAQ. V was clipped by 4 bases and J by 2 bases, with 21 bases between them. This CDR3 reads CASSSAPRTYTPYEQYF. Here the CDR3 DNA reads TGTGCCAGCAGCTCAGCCCCCAGGACTTATACACCCTACGAGCAGTACTTC.

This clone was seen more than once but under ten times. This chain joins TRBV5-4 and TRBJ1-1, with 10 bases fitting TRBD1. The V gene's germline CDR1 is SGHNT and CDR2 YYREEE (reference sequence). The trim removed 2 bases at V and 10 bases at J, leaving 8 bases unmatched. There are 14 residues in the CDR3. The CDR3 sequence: CASSLPEGTGVAFF. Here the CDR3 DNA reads TGTGCCAGCAGCTTACCGGAGGGGACAGGGGTAGCTTTCTTT. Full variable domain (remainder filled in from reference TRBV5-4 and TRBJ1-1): ETGVTQSPTHLIKTRGQQVTLRCSSQSGHNTVSWYQQALGQGPQFIFQYYREEENGRGNFPPRFSGLQFPNYSSELNVNALELDDSALYLCASSLPEGTGVAFFGQGTRLTVV.

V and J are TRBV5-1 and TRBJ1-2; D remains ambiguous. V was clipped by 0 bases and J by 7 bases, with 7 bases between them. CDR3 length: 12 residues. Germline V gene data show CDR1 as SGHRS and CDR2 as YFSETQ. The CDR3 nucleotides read TGCGCCAGCAGCTTGGAAGGGCTTGGCTACACCTTC. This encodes CASSLEGLGYTF. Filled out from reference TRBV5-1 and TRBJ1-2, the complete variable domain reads KAGVTQTPRYLIKTRGQQVTLSCSPISGHRSVSWYQQTPGQGLQFLFEYFSETQRNKGNFPGRFSGRQFSNSRSEMNVSTLELGDSALYLCASSLEGLGYTFGSGTRLTVV.

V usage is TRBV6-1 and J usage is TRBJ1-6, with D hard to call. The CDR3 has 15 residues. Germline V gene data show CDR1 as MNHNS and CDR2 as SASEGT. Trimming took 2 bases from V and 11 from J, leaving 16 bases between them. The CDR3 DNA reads TGTGCCAGCAGTGAATTATCGGGGAGAACGACACCCCTCCACTTT. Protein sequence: CASSELSGRTTPLHF.

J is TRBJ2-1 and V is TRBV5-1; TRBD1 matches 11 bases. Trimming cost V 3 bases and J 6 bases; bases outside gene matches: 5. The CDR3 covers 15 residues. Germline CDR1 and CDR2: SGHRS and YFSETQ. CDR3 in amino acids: CASSWGQGDFNEQFF. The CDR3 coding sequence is TGCGCCAGCAGCTGGGGACAGGGGGATTTCAATGAGCAGTTCTTC. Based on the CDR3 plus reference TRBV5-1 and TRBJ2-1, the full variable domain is KAGVTQTPRYLIKTRGQQVTLSCSPISGHRSVSWYQQTPGQGLQFLFEYFSETQRNKGNFPGRFSGRQFSNSRSEMNVSTLELGDSALYLCASSWGQGDFNEQFFGPGTRLTVL.

In DNA, the CDR3 is TGTGCCAGCAGCTTATATGGACGTGGTAGGGTTCAAGAGACCCAGTACTTC. Amino acids: CASSLYGRGRVQETQYF. V gene TRBV7-2 combines with J gene TRBJ2-5; D is undetermined. The CDR3 runs to 17 residues. V lost 2 bases, J lost 2 bases, and 18 bases lay in between. Germline assignment: CDR1 SGHTA and CDR2 FQGNSA.